This is a list of T cell receptor beta chains from one sample in a study of cytomegalovirus exposure and HLA in healthy donors. TCRdb's table, derived via immunoSEQ multiplex PCR, lists solely in-frame clones and lacks some. This table has some 160,000 clones, 60% to 80% appearing once. The source material was PBMCs. The receptors were gathered from a man aged 55 to 70 in good health and CMV-seronegative. Both conserved end residues are part of each CDR3. The order of the fields is D gene, clone size, V gene, J gene, CDR3 DNA, CDR3 protein. D genes are given only for firm matches. Rows give clone size only sometimes, using once, few, many, or a class for an expanded clone.

>NA|few|TRBV2|TRBJ1-2
TGTGCCAGCAGTGAAGTCCGGGGATCATCAGTTGGCTACACCTTC
CASSEVRGSSVGYTF
>NA|NA|TRBV2|TRBJ2-7
TGTGCCAGCAGCCTCACAGGACCCACCTACGAGCAGTACTTC
CASSLTGPTYEQYF
>NA|NA|TRBV7-8|TRBJ1-5
TGTGCCAGCAGCCCTCTTTATAGCAATCAGCCCCAGCATTTT
CASSPLYSNQPQHF
>NA|NA|TRBV6-5|TRBJ2-7
TGTGCCAGCAGCCAGCAGGTGGTGGGTGGCTACGAGCAGTACTTC
CASSQQVVGGYEQYF
>NA|NA|TRBV7-2|TRBJ2-5
TGTGCCAGCAGCTTCCTGGGGGCTGGTGAGACCCAGTACTTC
CASSFLGAGETQYF
>NA|NA|TRBV14|TRBJ2-2
TGTGCCAGCAGCCCACCCCTCGAACGGGGACTCAAGACCGGGGAGCTGTTTTTT
CASSPPLERGLKTGELFF
>NA|NA|TRBV28|TRBJ2-7
TGTGCCAGCAGTTTGGGGGGTCACCCCGAGCAGTACTTC
CASSLGGHPEQYF
>NA|NA|TRBV28|TRBJ2-7
TGTGCCAGCAGCCCCCTCGGTTCCTACGAGCAGTACTTC
CASSPLGSYEQYF
>TRBD2|NA|TRBV18|TRBJ2-2
TGTGCCAGCTCACCTCTTAGCGGGGCGAACACCGGGGAGCTGTTTTTT
CASSPLSGANTGELFF
>NA|NA|TRBV6-5|TRBJ2-1
TGTGCCAGCAGTTCATTCGGACTGTACAATGAGCAGTTCTTC
CASSSFGLYNEQFF
>NA|NA|TRBV7-3|TRBJ2-2
TGTGCCAGCAGCTTAAGCGGGCCCACCGGGGAGCTGTTTTTT
CASSLSGPTGELFF
>TRBD2|NA|TRBV19|TRBJ2-1
TGTGCCAGTAGTAAGTCCCCCCCTAGCGGGAGTATCAATGAGCAGTTCTTC
CASSKSPPSGSINEQFF
>NA|few|TRBV9|TRBJ2-2
TGTGCCAGCAGCTCACCCGGTCCCGGGGAGCTGTTTTTT
CASSSPGPGELFF
>TRBD2|NA|TRBV7-2|TRBJ2-3
TGTGCCAGCAGCTTAGACGGGCGGACTAGCGGCACAGATACGCAGTATTTT
CASSLDGRTSGTDTQYF
>NA|NA|TRBV19|TRBJ1-1
TGTGCCAGTAGTATCTTACCCGGCACTGAAGCTTTCTTT
CASSILPGTEAFF
>TRBD1|NA|TRBV7-6|TRBJ1-4
TGTGCCAGCAGCCGAGGGGACAGATCTAATGAAAAACTGTTTTTT
CASSRGDRSNEKLFF
>NA|few|TRBV5-4|TRBJ2-1
TGTGCCAGCAGGGAGGTGGGGACCTACAATGAGCAGTTCTTC
CASREVGTYNEQFF
>NA|NA|TRBV6-5|TRBJ1-6
TGTGCCAGCAGTTCCACTAGAACGGCAGGTGGTTCACCCCTCCACTTT
CASSSTRTAGGSPLHF
>NA|NA|TRBV7-9|TRBJ1-1
TGTGCCAGCAGCTTAGCAGCTTCGAGTCGTGAAGCTTTCTTT
CASSLAASSREAFF
>TRBD2|NA|TRBV2|TRBJ2-1
TGTGCCAGCAGTGGAGGGCTTGGGACTAGCGGGGGGGCTTCCTACAATGAGCAGTTCTTC
CASSGGLGTSGGASYNEQFF
>TRBD2|NA|TRBV13|TRBJ2-7
TGTGCCAGCAGCTTCACCTCGCCAGCGGGGGCCTCTTACGAGCAGTACTTC
CASSFTSPAGASYEQYF
>NA|NA|TRBV13|TRBJ1-1
TGTGCCAGCAGCCCACCGGGATCGAACACTGAAGCTTTCTTT
CASSPPGSNTEAFF
>NA|few|TRBV6-4|TRBJ2-2
TGTGCCAGCAGTGACTCGACAGCGAACACCGGGGAGCTGTTTTTT
CASSDSTANTGELFF
>TRBD1|NA|TRBV23-1|TRBJ1-1
TGCGCCAGCAGTCATCGGACAGGGGGAAGCTTGGAGAACACTGAAGCTTTCTTT
CASSHRTGGSLENTEAFF
>TRBD1|NA|TRBV5-1|TRBJ2-7
TGCGCCAGCAGAAAGGACAGGGCCACCTACGAGCAGTACTTC
CASRKDRATYEQYF
>NA|NA|TRBV25-1|TRBJ2-1
TGTGCCAGCAGTGGGGGCCAGGCCGTAAGGAATGAGCAGTTCTTC
CASSGGQAVRNEQFF
>TRBD2|NA|TRBV5-1|TRBJ2-6
TGCGCCAGCAGCTCGGGACTAGCCATCTCTGGGGCCAACGTCCTGACTTTC
CASSSGLAISGANVLTF
>NA|NA|TRBV28|TRBJ2-2
TGTGCCAGCAGTTCCCCAGGGATGGGCACCGGGGAGCTGTTTTTT
CASSSPGMGTGELFF
>TRBD1|few|TRBV10-3|TRBJ2-2
TGTGCCATCAGTGGGGACAGCTCCACCGGGGAGCTGTTTTTT
CAISGDSSTGELFF